The rows below give T cell receptor beta chains drawn from one sample of a study of CD8 T cells in Susac syndrome. TCRdb independently ran MiXCR on the immunoSEQ multiplex PCR reads; one entry per CDR3 protein. Of around 69,000 distinct CDR3 sequences detected, nearly 96% appear once; the ten largest clones hold approximately 0.11%. The sample comprised CD4+ T cells from PBMCs. These receptors were taken from a human donor with multiple sclerosis. Each CDR3 is given with its conserved first and last residue. The D gene is left open where the match is weak. The listing skips clone size in some rows; elsewhere it reads once, few, many or a size class.

NA | NA | TRBJ1-2 | TRBV30 | TGTGCCTGGACCCTGGGAGGGACTAACTATGGCTACACCTTC | CAWTLGGTNYGYTF
NA | NA | TRBJ1-5 | TRBV4-3 | TGCGCCAGCAGCCAAGATCCAGGGGAGAGAAATCAGCCCCAGCATTTT | CASSQDPGERNQPQHF
once | NA | TRBJ2-5 | TRBV4-1 | TGCGCCAGCAGCCAGCGAAGCGGGTGGGAAGAGACCCAGTACTTC | CASSQRSGWEETQYF
NA | NA | TRBJ2-2 | TRBV5-4 | TGTGCCAGCAGCTTGCCGGGGGGCGTCACCGGGGAGCTGTTTTTT | CASSLPGGVTGELFF
NA | NA | TRBJ2-5 | TRBV29-1 | TGCAGCGTTGAGATGAGGGCCCAAGAGACCCAGTACTTC | CSVEMRAQETQYF
NA | TRBD2 | TRBJ2-5 | TRBV12-3/TRBV12-4 | TGTGCCAGCAGTTTATCTTCGGCGGGGGGCCGCGGGACCCAGTACTTC | CASSLSSAGGRGTQYF
once | NA | TRBJ1-1 | TRBV29-1 | TGCAGCGTCCGGGCCAAGGTGCGGAACACTGAAGCTTTCTTT | CSVRAKVRNTEAFF
NA | NA | TRBJ2-2 | TRBV12-3/TRBV12-4 | TGTGCCAGCAGTTCCAGGGGGGCGGGCACCGGGGAGCTGTTTTTT | CASSSRGAGTGELFF
NA | TRBD1 | TRBJ1-2 | TRBV12-3/TRBV12-4 | TGTGCCAGCACCCCAAACAGGGGGCGTCGGTATGGCTACACCTTC | CASTPNRGRRYGYTF
NA | TRBD2 | TRBJ2-1 | TRBV20-1 | TGCAGTGCTGGCCCGATAGCGGGGGCCCCCTACAATGAGCAGTTCTTC | CSAGPIAGAPYNEQFF
once | NA | TRBJ1-3 | TRBV5-1 | TGCGCCAGCAGCTTGAATAGAGGAAACACCATATATTTT | CASSLNRGNTIYF
NA | NA | TRBJ2-7 | TRBV2 | TGTGCCAGCAACGTGCGGGCAGCACTAACCTACGAGCAGTACTTC | CASNVRAALTYEQYF
NA | TRBD2 | TRBJ2-1 | TRBV4-2 | TGTGCCAGCAGCCCAGAGGGGCGGGGGGTTCGCTACAATGAGCAGTTCTTC | CASSPEGRGVRYNEQFF
NA | NA | TRBJ2-7 | TRBV24-1 | TGTGCCACCAGTGATTTGGGCAGCTACGAGCAGTACTTC | CATSDLGSYEQYF
NA | NA | TRBJ1-6 | TRBV5-1 | TGCGCCAGCCGCCCCGATTCAGGAAGCTCCTATAATTCACCCCTCCACTTT | CASRPDSGSSYNSPLHF
NA | NA | TRBJ2-7 | TRBV20-1 | TGCAGTGCTAGAGACTACAGGACTGATCAGTACTTC | CSARDYRTDQYF
NA | TRBD1 | TRBJ2-5 | TRBV5-6 | TGTGCCAGCAGCTTGGGCTCAGGGGGCGCGGAGACCCAGTACTTC | CASSLGSGGAETQYF
NA | NA | TRBJ2-3 | TRBV29-1 | TGCAGCGTTGAAGTAGGCGACAGCACAGATACGCAGTATTTT | CSVEVGDSTDTQYF
NA | TRBD2 | TRBJ2-3 | TRBV5-4 | TGTGCCAGCAGCTTGCGGACTAGCGGTAACACAGATACGCAGTATTTT | CASSLRTSGNTDTQYF
NA | TRBD2 | TRBJ2-1 | TRBV20-1 | TGCAGTGCTAGGCCCAGACTAGCGGGGGACTTGGTCTCCTACAATGAGCAGTTCTTC | CSARPRLAGDLVSYNEQFF
NA | NA | TRBJ2-1 | TRBV24-1 | TGTGCCACCAGTGATTCGGGCCGAGACAATGAGCAGTTCTTC | CATSDSGRDNEQFF
NA | TRBD1 | TRBJ2-5 | TRBV28 | TGTGCCACCGATCTCCGACAGGGGGCTGAAGAGACCCAGTACTTC | CATDLRQGAEETQYF
NA | NA | TRBJ2-7 | TRBV11-2 | TGTGCCAGCAGCTTTTCGGAGGGACCTGGTTACGAGCAGTACTTC | CASSFSEGPGYEQYF
NA | NA | TRBJ2-5 | TRBV12-3/TRBV12-4 | TGTGCCAGCAGCCCTCCGACTGAGACCCAGTACTTC | CASSPPTETQYF
NA | NA | TRBJ2-7 | TRBV24-1 | TGTGCCCGCCGCTTCCCCTCCTCCTACGAGCAGTACTTC | CARRFPSSYEQYF
NA | TRBD1 | TRBJ2-2 | TRBV29-1 | TGCAGCGTTACGACAGGGACCGGGGAGCTGTTTTTT | CSVTTGTGELFF
NA | TRBD2 | TRBJ2-3 | TRBV20-1 | TGCAGTGCCACCTTAGCGGGAGCCATGGTAGATACGCAGTATTTT | CSATLAGAMVDTQYF
NA | NA | TRBJ2-2 | TRBV18 | TGTGCCAGCTCAGCTGACCGAAGCTCGAACACCGGGGAGCTGTTTTTT | CASSADRSSNTGELFF
NA | NA | TRBJ1-5 | TRBV4-2 | TGTGCCAGCAGCCAAGAAGGAGCAGGGGCCAATCAGCCCCAGCATTTT | CASSQEGAGANQPQHF
NA | NA | TRBJ2-2 | TRBV7-9 | TGTGCCAGCACCACGCCCCGGGGGCCGAACACCGGGGAGCTGTTTTTT | CASTTPRGPNTGELFF
NA | NA | TRBJ2-1 | TRBV20-1 | TGCAGTGCTAGAGTTAGTGCGGGGAGCTCCTACAATGAGCAGTTCTTC | CSARVSAGSSYNEQFF
NA | TRBD2 | TRBJ2-5 | TRBV5-4 | TGTGCCAGCAGCACAAGCGGGGGAGAGACCCAGTACTTC | CASSTSGGETQYF
NA | NA | TRBJ2-2 | TRBV25-1 | TGTGCCAGCAGGCCGGCGGGGACTAACACCGGGGAGCTGTTTTTT | CASRPAGTNTGELFF
once | TRBD1 | TRBJ2-7 | TRBV5-5 | TGTGCCAGCAGCACCTCCGGGACAGCTTACGAGCAGTACTTC | CASSTSGTAYEQYF
NA | TRBD1 | TRBJ1-1 | TRBV12-3/TRBV12-4 | TGTGCCAGCAGGCTACAGGGGTCAGGCACTGAAGCTTTCTTT | CASRLQGSGTEAFF
NA | NA | TRBJ1-1 | TRBV7-9 | TGTGCCAGCACACCCCCGTGGCAGGCGAACACTGAAGCTTTCTTT | CASTPPWQANTEAFF
NA | NA | TRBJ2-2 | TRBV12-3/TRBV12-4 | TGTGCCAGCAGTTTGGGGTCCTCCAGGGGGAACACCGGGGAGCTGTTTTTT | CASSLGSSRGNTGELFF
NA | NA | TRBJ1-2 | TRBV5-1 | TGCGCCAGCAGTCCATCAGGGATCTATGGCTACACCTTC | CASSPSGIYGYTF
NA | TRBD1 | TRBJ1-6 | TRBV5-1 | TGCGCCAGCAGTTTCTCGGGACAGACAAATTCACCCCTCCACTTT | CASSFSGQTNSPLHF
NA | NA | TRBJ2-1 | TRBV7-3 | TGTGCCAGCAGCTTAACGCCCGTGACAGCCTCCTACAATGAGCAGTTCTTC | CASSLTPVTASYNEQFF
NA | NA | TRBJ1-4 | TRBV7-9 | TGTGCCACCGGCCGGCGGGCTGATGAAAAACTGTTTTTT | CATGRRADEKLFF
NA | NA | TRBJ1-4 | TRBV30 | TGTGCCTGGAGTGTCAGGGGAGTAAAAGAAAAACTGTTTTTT | CAWSVRGVKEKLFF
NA | TRBD1 | TRBJ2-5 | TRBV7-8 | TGTGCCAGCAGCGCGTGGGACAGGGGGATCCAGGAGACCCAGTACTTC | CASSAWDRGIQETQYF
once | NA | TRBJ2-3 | TRBV7-2 | TGTGCCAGCAGCTTAGATAACAGGAGCACAGATACGCAGTATTTT | CASSLDNRSTDTQYF
NA | NA | TRBJ2-1 | TRBV3-1 | TGTGCCAGCAGCGCAGGGGCGAGCTCCTACAATGAGCAGTTCTTC | CASSAGASSYNEQFF